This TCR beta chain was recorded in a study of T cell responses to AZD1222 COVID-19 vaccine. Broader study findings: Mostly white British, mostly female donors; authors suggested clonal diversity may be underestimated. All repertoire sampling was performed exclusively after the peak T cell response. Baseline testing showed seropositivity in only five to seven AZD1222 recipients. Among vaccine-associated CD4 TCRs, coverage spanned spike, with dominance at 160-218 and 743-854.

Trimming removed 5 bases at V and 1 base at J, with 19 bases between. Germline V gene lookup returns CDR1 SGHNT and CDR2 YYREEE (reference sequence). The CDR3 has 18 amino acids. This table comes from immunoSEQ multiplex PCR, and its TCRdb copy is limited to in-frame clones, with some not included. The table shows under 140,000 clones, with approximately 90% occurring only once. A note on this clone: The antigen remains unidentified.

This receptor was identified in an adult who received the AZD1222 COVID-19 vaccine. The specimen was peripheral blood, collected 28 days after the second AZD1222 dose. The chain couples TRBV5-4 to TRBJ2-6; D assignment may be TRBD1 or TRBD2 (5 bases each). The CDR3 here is CASSPAPGTGSGANVLTF. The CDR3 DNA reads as TGTGCCAGCAGTCCGGCGCCTGGGACCGGATCTGGGGCCAACGTCCTGACTTTC. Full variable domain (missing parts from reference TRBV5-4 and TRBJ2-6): ETGVTQSPTHLIKTRGQQVTLRCSSQSGHNTVSWYQQALGQGPQFIFQYYREEENGRGNFPPRFSGLQFPNYSSELNVNALELDDSALYLCASSPAPGTGSGANVLTFGAGSRLTVL.